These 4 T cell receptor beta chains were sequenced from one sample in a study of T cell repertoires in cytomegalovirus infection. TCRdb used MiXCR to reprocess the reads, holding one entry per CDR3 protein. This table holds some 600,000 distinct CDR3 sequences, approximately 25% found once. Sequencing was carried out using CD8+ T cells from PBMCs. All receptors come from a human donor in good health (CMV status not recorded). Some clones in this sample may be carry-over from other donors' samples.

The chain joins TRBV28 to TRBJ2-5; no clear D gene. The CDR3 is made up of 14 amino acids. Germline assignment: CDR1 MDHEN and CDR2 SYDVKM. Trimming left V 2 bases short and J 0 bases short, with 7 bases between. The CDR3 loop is CASSLNSHQETQYF. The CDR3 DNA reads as TGTGCCAGCAGTTTAAACAGCCACCAAGAGACCCAGTACTTC.

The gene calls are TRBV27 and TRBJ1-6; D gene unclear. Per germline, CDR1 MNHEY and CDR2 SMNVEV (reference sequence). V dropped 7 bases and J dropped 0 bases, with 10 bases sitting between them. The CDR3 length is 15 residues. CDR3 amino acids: CASTAGSSYNSPLHF. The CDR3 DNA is TGTGCCAGCACCGCCGGTAGCTCCTATAATTCACCCCTCCACTTT.

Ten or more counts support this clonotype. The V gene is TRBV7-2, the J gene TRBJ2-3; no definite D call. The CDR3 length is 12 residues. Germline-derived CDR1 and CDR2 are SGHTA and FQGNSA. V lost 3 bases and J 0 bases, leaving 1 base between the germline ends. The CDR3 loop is CASSFSTDTQYF. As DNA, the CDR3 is TGTGCCAGCAGCTTCAGCACAGATACGCAGTATTTT.

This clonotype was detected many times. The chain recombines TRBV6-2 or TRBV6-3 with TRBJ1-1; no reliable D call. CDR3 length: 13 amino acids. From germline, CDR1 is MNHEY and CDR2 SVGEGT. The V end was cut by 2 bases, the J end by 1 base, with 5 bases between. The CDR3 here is CASSYVANTEAFF. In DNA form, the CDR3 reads TGTGCCAGCAGTTACGTCGCGAACACTGAAGCTTTCTTT.